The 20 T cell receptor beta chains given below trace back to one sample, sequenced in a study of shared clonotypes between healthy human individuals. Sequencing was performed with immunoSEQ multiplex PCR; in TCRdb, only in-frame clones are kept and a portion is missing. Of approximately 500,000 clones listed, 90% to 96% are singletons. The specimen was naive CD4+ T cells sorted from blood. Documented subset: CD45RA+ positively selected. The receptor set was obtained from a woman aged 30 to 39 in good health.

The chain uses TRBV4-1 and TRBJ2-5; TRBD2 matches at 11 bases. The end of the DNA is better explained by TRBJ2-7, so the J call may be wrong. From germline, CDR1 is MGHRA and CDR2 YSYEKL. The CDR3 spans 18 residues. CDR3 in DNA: TGCGCCAGCAGCCTTTTGGCTAGCGGGAGGTCCTCCTCCTACGAGCAGTACTTC. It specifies CASSLLASGRSSSYEQYF.

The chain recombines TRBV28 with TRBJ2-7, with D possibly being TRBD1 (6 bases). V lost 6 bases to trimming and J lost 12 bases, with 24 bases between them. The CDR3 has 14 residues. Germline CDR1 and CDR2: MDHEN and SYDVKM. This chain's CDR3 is CASSPGQLLPGTYF. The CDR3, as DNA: TGTGCCAGCAGCCCGGGACAACTATTGCCCGGGACGTACTTC. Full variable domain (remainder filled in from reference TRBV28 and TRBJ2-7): DVKVTQSSRYLVKRTGEKVFLECVQDMDHENMFWYRQDPGLGLRLIYFSYDVKMKEKGDIPEGYSVSREKKERFSLILESASTNQTSMYLCASSPGQLLPGTYFGPGTRLTVT.

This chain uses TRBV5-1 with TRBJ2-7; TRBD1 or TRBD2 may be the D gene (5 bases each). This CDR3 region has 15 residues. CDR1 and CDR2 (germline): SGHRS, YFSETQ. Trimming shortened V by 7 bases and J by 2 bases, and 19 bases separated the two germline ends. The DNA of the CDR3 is TGCGCCAGCCAACAGGACTCGCGAAGGACCTACGAGCAGTACTTC. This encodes CASQQDSRRTYEQYF.

CDR3 sequence: CASSLAEYPYEQYF. Written as DNA, the CDR3 is TGTGCCAGCAGCTTGGCTGAGTATCCTTACGAGCAGTACTTC. J is TRBJ2-5 and V is TRBV5-4; D gene unclear. The J call may be in error: the DNA end matches TRBJ2-7 better. CDR1 and CDR2 from the germline V gene are SGHNT and YYREEE (reference sequence). There are 14 residues in the CDR3.

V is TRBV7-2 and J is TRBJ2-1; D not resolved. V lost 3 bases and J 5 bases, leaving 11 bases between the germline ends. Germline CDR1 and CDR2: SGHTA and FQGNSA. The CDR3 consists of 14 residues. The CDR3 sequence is CASSLEVPHNEQFF. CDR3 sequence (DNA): TGTGCCAGCAGCTTGGAAGTACCCCACAATGAGCAGTTCTTC. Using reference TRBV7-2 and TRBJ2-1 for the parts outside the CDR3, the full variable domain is GAGVSQSPSNKVTEKGKDVELRCDPISGHTALYWYRQSLGQGLEFLIYFQGNSAPDKSGLPSDRFSAERTGGSVSTLTIQRTQQEDSAVYLCASSLEVPHNEQFFGPGTRLTVL.

The CDR3 here is CASSSPTENYEQYF. CDR3 DNA: TGTGCCAGCAGTTCCCCGACGGAGAACTACGAGCAGTACTTC. This chain connects TRBV28 to TRBJ2-7; D is undetermined. V lost 4 bases and J lost 3, with 13 bases in between. The CDR3 length is 14 residues. CDR1 and CDR2 (germline): MDHEN, SYDVKM.

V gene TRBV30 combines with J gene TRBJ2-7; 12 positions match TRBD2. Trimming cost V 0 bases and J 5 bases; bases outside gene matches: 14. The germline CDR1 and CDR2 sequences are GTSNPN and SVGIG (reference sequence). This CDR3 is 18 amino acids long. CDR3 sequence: CAWSVLLTSGGLVHEQYF. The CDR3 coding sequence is TGTGCCTGGAGTGTACTTCTGACTAGCGGGGGTCTGGTCCACGAGCAGTACTTC.

This CDR3 reads CAISESWTPGLRAKNIQYF. The CDR3, as DNA: TGTGCCATCAGTGAGTCTTGGACGCCAGGTCTGCGAGCCAAAAACATTCAGTACTTC. V and J are TRBV10-3 and TRBJ2-4; D not resolved. Germline V gives CDR1 ENHRY, CDR2 SYGVKD. The ends were cut back, 0 bases at V and 0 bases at J, with 18 bases in the middle. This CDR3 is 19 amino acids long.

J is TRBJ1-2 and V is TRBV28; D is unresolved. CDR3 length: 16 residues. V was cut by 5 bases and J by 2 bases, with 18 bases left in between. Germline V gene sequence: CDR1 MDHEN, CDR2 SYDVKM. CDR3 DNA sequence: TGTGCCAGCAGTGGACTCGGTAGAGATGTGAACTATGGCTACACCTTC. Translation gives CASSGLGRDVNYGYTF.

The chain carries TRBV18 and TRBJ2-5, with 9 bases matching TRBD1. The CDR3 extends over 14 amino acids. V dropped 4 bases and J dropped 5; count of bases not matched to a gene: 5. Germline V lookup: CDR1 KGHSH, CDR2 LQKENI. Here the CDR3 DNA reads TGTGCCAGCTCACGGGGACAGGGAGTGGAGACCCAGTACTTC. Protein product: CASSRGQGVETQYF.

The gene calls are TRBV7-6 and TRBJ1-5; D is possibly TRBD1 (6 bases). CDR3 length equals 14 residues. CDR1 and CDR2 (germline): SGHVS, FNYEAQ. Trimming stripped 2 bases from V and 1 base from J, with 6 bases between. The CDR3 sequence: CASSLTGSNQPQHF. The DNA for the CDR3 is TGTGCCAGCAGCTTAACAGGGAGCAATCAGCCCCAGCATTTT.

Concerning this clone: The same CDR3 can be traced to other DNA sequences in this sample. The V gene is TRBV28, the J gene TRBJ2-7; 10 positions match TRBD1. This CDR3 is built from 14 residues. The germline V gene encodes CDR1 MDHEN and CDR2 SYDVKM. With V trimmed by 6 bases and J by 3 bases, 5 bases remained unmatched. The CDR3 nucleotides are TGTGCCAGCAGCCCGGGACAGGGGCGCTACGAGCAGTACTTC. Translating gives CASSPGQGRYEQYF.

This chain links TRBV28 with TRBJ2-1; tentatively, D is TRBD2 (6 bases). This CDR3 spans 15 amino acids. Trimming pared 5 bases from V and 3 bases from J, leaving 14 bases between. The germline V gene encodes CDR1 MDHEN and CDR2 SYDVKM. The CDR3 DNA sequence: TGTGCCAGCAGTCTTAGCGGAGTAATCTACAATGAGCAGTTCTTC. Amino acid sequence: CASSLSGVIYNEQFF.

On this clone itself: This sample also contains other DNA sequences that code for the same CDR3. The CDR3 reads CASSLASGHNEQFF. In DNA form, the CDR3 reads TGCGCCAGCAGCTTGGCTAGCGGCCACAATGAGCAGTTCTTC. V is TRBV5-1 and J is TRBJ2-1, with 7 bases that match TRBD2. The V gene's germline CDR1 is SGHRS and CDR2 YFSETQ. J lost 5 bases, V lost 0 bases, and 2 bases had no gene match. The CDR3 contains 14 residues.

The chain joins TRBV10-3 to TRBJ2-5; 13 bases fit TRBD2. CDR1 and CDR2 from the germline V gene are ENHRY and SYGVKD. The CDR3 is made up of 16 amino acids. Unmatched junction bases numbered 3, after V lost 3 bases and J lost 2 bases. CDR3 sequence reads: CAISDPGLAGQETQYF. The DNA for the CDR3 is TGTGCCATCAGTGACCCGGGACTAGCGGGACAAGAGACCCAGTACTTC.

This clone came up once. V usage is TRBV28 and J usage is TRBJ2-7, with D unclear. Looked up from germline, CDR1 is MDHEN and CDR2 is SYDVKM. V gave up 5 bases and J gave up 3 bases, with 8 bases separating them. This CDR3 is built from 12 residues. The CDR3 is CASSIPGYEQYF. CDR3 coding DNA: TGTGCCAGCAGTATTCCAGGCTACGAGCAGTACTTC.

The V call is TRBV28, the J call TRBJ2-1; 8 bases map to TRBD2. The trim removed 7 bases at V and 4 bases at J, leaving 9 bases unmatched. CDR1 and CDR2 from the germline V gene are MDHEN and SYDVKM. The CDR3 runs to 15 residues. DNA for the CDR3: TGTGCCAGCAACTCTGTGACTAGCGCGTACAATGAGCAGTTCTTC. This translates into CASNSVTSAYNEQFF.

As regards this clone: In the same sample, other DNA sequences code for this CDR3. The CDR3, as DNA: TGTGCCAGCAGCCTTGGGACTAGCGGATTCTACGAGCAGTACTTC. Protein product: CASSLGTSGFYEQYF. The chain combines TRBV5-4 with TRBJ2-7, with 11 bases matching TRBD2. Unmatched junction bases numbered 6, after V lost 4 bases and J lost 3 bases. CDR3 size: 15 residues. CDR1 is SGHNT, CDR2 YYREEE, per germline (reference sequence).

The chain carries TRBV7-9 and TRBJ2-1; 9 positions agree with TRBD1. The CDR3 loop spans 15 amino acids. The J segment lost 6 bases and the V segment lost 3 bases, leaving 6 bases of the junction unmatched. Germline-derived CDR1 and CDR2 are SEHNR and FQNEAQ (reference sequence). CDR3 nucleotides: TGTGCCAGCAGCTTGGGACAGGGTAGTTTCAATGAGCAGTTCTTC. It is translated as CASSLGQGSFNEQFF.

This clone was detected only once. The CDR3 DNA follows: TGCGCCAGCAGCTCCAGGACAGGGCAAGAGACCCAGTACTTC. It is translated as CASSSRTGQETQYF. The chain uses TRBV5-1 and TRBJ2-5, with 8 bases lining up with TRBD1. The CDR3 is 14 amino acids. J gave up 2 bases and V 3 bases, and 3 bases lay outside the gene matches. CDR1 SGHRS and CDR2 YFSETQ come from the germline V gene.